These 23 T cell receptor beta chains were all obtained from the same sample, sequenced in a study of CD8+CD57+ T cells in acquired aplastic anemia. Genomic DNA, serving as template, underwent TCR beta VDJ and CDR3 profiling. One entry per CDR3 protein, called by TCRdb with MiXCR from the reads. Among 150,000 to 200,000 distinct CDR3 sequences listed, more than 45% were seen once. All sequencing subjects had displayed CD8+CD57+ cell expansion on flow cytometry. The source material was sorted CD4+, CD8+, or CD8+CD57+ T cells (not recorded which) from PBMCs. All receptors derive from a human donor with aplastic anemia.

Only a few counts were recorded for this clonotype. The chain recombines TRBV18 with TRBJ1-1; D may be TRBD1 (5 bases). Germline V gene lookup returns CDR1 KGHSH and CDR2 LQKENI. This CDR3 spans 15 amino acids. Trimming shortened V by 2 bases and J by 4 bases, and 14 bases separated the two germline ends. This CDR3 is CASSPIAGFFTEAFF. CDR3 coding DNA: TGTGCCAGCTCACCAATCGCAGGGTTTTTCACTGAAGCTTTCTTT. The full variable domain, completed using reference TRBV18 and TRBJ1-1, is NAGVMQNPRHLVRRRGQEARLRCSPMKGHSHVYWYRQLPEEGLKFMVYLQKENIIDESGMPKERFSAEFPKEGPSILRIQQVVRGDSAAYFCASSPIAGFFTEAFFGQGTRLTVV.

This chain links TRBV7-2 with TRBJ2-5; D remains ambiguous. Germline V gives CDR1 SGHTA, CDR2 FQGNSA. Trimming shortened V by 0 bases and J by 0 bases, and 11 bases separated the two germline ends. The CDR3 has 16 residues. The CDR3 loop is CASSLAAGLDQETQYF. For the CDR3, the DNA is TGTGCCAGCAGCTTAGCGGCCGGGCTGGACCAAGAGACCCAGTACTTC. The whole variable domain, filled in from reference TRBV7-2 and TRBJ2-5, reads GAGVSQSPSNKVTEKGKDVELRCDPISGHTALYWYRQSLGQGLEFLIYFQGNSAPDKSGLPSDRFSAERTGGSVSTLTIQRTQQEDSAVYLCASSLAAGLDQETQYFGPGTRLLVL.

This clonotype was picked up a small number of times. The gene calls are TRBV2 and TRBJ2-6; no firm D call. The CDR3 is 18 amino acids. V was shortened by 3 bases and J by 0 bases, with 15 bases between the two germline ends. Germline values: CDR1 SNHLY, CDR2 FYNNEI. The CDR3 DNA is TGTGCCAGCAGTGAGGGTTTGGTCACCTCCTCTGGGGCCAACGTCCTGACTTTC. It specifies CASSEGLVTSSGANVLTF.

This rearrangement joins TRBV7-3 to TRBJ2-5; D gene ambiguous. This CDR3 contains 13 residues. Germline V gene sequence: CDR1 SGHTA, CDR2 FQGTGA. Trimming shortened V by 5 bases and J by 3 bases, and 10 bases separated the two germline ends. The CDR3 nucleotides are TGTGCCAGCAGCCTTGAAAGGGAAGAGACCCAGTACTTC. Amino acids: CASSLEREETQYF. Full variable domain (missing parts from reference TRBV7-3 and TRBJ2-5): GAGVSQTPSNKVTEKGKYVELRCDPISGHTALYWYRQSLGQGPEFLIYFQGTGAADDSGLPNDRFFAVRPEGSVSTLKIQRTERGDSAVYLCASSLEREETQYFGPGTRLLVL.

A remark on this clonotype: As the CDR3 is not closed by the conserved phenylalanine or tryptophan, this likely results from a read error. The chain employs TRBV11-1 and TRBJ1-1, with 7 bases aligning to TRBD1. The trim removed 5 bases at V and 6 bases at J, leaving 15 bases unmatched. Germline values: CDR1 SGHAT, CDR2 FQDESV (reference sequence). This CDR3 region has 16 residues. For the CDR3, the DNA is TGTGCCAGCAGCCCCGAGCCGGGACAGAGTTTCTCTGAAGCTTTCCTT. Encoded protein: CASSPEPGQSFSEAFL.

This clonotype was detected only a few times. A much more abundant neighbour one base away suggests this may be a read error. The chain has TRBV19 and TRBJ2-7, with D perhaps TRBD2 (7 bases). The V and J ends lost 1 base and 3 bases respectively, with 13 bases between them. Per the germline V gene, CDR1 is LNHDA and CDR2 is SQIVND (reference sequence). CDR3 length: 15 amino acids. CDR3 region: CASSIAWGGGYEQYF. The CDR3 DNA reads TGTGCCAGTAGTATAGCCTGGGGGGGCGGCTACGAGCAGTACTTC.

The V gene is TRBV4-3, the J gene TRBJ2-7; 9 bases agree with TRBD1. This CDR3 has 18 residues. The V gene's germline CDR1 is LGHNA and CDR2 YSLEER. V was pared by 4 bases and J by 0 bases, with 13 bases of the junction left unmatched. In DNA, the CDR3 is TGCGCCAGCAGCCCTCACAGCCTGGGACAGGGAAGCTCCTACGAGCAGTACTTC. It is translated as CASSPHSLGQGSSYEQYF.

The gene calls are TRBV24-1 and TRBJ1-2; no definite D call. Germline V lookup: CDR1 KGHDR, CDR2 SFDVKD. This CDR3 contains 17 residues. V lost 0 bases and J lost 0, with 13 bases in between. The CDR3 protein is CATSDLPGASPNYGYTF. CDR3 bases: TGTGCCACCAGTGATTTGCCAGGCGCCAGTCCTAACTATGGCTACACCTTC.

This CDR3 reads CASSQTSGEGEQYF. CDR3 nucleotide sequence: TGTGCCAGCAGTCAGACTAGTGGGGAAGGGGAGCAGTACTTC. The V and J genes are TRBV2 and TRBJ2-7; weak D call: TRBD2 (6 bases). Germline values: CDR1 SNHLY, CDR2 FYNNEI. V lost 5 bases and J 7 bases, leaving 18 bases between the germline ends. The CDR3 covers 14 residues.

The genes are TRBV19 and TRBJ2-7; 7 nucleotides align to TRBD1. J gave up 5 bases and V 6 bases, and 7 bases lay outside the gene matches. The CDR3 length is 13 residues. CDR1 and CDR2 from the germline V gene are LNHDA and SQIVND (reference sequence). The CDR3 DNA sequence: TGTGCCAGTAGACAACAGGGGTCCCACGAGCAGTACTTC. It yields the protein CASRQQGSHEQYF.

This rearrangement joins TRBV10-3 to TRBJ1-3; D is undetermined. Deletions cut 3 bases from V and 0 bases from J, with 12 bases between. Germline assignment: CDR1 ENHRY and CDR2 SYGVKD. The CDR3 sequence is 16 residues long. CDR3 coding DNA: TGTGCCATCAGTGAACGTGACACTCACTCTGGAAACACCATATATTTT. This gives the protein CAISERDTHSGNTIYF.

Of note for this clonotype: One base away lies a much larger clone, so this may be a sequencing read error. DNA for the CDR3: TGTGCCAGCAGTGAAGCGAGGTCGAACACTGAAGCTTTCTTT. It yields the protein CASSEARSNTEAFF. The chain uses TRBV6-1 and TRBJ1-1; D remains unclear. The CDR3 runs 14 residues. Germline V gene data show CDR1 as MNHNS and CDR2 as SASEGT. The V end was cut by 0 bases, the J end by 1 base, with 6 bases between.

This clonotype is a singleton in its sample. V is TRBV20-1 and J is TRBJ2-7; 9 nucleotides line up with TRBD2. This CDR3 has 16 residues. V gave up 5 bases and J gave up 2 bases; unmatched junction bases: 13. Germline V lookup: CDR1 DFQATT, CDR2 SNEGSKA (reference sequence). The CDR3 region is CSAPRWLAGYTYEQYF. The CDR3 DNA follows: TGCAGTGCTCCAAGGTGGCTAGCGGGGTACACCTACGAGCAGTACTTC.

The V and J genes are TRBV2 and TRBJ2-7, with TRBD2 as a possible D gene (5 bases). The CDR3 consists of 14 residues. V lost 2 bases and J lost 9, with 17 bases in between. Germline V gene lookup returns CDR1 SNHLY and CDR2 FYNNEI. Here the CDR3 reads CASSETPGKAGQYF. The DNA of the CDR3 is TGTGCCAGCAGTGAAACCCCGGGAAAGGCCGGGCAGTACTTC.

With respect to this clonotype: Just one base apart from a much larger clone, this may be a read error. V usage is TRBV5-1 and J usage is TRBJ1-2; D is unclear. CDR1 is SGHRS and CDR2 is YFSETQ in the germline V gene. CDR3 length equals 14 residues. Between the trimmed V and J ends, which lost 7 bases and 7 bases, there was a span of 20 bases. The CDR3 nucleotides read TGCGCCAGCTCTGGGAGCGACGTTGGCTGTGGCTACACCTTC. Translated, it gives CASSGSDVGCGYTF.

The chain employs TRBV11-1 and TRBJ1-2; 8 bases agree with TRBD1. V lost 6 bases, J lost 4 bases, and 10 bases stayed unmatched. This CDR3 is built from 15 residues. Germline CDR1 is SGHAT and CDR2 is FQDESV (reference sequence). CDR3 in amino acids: CASSTGQGDSYGYTF. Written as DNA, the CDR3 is TGTGCCAGCAGTACCGGACAGGGTGACAGCTATGGCTACACCTTC.

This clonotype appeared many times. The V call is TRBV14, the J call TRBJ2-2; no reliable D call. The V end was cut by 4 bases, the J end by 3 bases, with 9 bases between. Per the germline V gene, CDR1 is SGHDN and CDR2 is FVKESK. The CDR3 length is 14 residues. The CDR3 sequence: CASSRSYDTGELFF. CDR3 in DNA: TGTGCCAGCAGCCGATCCTACGACACCGGGGAGCTGTTTTTT.

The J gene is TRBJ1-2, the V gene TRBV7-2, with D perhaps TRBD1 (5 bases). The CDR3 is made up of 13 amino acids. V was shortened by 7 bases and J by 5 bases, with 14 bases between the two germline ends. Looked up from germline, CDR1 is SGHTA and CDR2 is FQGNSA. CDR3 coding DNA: TGTGCCAGCACCCCCGAGGGGAGATATGGCTACACCTTC. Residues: CASTPEGRYGYTF.

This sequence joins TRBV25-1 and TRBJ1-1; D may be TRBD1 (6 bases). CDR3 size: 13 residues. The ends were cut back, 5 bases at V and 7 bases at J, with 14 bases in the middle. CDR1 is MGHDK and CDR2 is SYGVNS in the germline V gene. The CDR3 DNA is TGTGCCAGCAGTATCACAGGGAGGTATGAAGCTTTCTTT. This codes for CASSITGRYEAFF.

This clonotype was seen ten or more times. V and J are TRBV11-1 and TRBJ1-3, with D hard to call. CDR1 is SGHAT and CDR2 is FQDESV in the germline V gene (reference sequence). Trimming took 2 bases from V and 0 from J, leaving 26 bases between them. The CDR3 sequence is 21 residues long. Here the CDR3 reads CASSLSGPVTNRTRSGNTIYF. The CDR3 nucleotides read TGTGCCAGCAGCTTATCGGGTCCAGTCACGAACCGAACCCGCTCTGGAAACACCATATATTTT.

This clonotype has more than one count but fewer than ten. In DNA, the CDR3 is TGTGCCAGCAGTTACTATCCGGGGTCATCTGAAGCTTTCTTT. This gives the protein CASSYYPGSSEAFF. The chain combines TRBV6-2 or TRBV6-3 with TRBJ1-1; D gene uncertain. Germline values: CDR1 MNHEY, CDR2 SVGEGT. V dropped 1 base and J dropped 6 bases, with 12 bases sitting between them. The CDR3 is 14 amino acids.

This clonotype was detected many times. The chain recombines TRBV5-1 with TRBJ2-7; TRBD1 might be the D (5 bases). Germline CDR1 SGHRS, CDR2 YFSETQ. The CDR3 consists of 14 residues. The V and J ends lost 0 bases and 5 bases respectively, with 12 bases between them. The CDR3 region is CASSLGQARDEQYF. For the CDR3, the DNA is TGCGCCAGCAGCTTGGGGCAGGCCAGGGACGAGCAGTACTTC.

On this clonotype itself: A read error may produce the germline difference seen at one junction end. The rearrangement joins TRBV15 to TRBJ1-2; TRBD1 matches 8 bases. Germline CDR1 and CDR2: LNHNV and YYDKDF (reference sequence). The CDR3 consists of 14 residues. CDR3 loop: CATSRETGDYGYTF. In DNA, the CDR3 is TGTGCCACCAGCCGAGAGACAGGGGACTATGGCTACACCTTC.